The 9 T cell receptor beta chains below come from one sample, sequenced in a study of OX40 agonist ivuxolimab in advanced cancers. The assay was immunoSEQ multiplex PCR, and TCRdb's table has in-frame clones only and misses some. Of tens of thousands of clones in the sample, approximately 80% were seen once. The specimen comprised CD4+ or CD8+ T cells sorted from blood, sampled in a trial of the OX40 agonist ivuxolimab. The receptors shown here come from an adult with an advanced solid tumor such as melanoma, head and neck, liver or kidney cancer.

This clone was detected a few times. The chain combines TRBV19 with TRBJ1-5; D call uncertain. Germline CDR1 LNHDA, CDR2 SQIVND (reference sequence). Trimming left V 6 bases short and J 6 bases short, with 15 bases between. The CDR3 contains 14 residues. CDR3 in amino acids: CASRLGVIGQPQHF. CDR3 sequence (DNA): TGTGCCAGTAGATTAGGAGTAATCGGTCAGCCCCAGCATTTT.

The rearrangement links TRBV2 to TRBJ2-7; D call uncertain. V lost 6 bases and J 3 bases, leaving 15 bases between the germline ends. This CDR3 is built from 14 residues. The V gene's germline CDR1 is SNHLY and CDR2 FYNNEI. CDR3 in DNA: TGTGCCAGCAGCCCCGCGGCCCGAGTCTACGAGCAGTACTTC. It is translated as CASSPAARVYEQYF.

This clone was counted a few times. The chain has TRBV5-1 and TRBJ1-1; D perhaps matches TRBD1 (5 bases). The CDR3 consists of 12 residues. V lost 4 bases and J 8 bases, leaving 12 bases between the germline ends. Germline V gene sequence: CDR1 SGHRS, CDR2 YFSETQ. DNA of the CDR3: TGCGCCAGCAGCATGCCTGGGGCGGAAGCTTTCTTT. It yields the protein CASSMPGAEAFF. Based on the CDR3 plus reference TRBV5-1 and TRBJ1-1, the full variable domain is KAGVTQTPRYLIKTRGQQVTLSCSPISGHRSVSWYQQTPGQGLQFLFEYFSETQRNKGNFPGRFSGRQFSNSRSEMNVSTLELGDSALYLCASSMPGAEAFFGQGTRLTVV.

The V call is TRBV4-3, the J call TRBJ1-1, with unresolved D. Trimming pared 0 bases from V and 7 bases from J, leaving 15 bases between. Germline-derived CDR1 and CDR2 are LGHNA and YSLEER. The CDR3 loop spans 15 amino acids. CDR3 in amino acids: CASSQETEGVLEAFF. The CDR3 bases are TGCGCCAGCAGCCAAGAAACGGAGGGCGTGCTTGAAGCTTTCTTT.

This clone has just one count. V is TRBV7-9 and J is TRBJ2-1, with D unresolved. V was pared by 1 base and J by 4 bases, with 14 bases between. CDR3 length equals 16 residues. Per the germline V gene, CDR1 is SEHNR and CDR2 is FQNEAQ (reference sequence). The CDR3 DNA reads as TGTGCCAGCAGCTTAGGTGGCGACAATCCTTACAATGAGCAGTTCTTC. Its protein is CASSLGGDNPYNEQFF.

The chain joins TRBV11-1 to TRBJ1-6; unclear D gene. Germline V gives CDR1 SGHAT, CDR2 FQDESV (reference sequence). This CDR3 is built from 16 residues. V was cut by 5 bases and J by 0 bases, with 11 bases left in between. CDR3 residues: CASSLHSGSYNSPLHF. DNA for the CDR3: TGTGCCAGCAGCCTCCATTCAGGCTCCTATAATTCACCCCTCCACTTT.

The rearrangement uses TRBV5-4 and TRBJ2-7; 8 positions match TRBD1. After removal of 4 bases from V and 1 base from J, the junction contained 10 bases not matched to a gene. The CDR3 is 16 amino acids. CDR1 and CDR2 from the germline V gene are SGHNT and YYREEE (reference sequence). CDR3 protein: CASSPRTGPLSYEQYF. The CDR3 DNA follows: TGTGCCAGCAGCCCGCGGACAGGGCCATTGTCCTACGAGCAGTACTTC.

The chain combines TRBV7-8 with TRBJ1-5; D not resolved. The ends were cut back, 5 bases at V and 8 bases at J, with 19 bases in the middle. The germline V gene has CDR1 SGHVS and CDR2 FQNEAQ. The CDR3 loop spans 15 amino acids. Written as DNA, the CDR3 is TGTGCCAGCAGCCCCCAGACGGGATCCACGGAGCCCCAGCATTTT. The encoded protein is CASSPQTGSTEPQHF.

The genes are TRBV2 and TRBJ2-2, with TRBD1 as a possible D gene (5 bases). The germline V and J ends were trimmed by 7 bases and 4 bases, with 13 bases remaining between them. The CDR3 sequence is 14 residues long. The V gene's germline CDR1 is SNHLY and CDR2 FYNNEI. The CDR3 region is CASNQGSITGELFF. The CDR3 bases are TGTGCCAGCAATCAGGGATCAATCACCGGGGAGCTGTTTTTT.